Listed here is a single T cell receptor (beta chain). Grouping used clinical history reported by participants in a survey and questionnaire. Sequenced by immunoSEQ multiplex PCR; TCRdb stores in-frame clones only, minus some. The profile shows under 350,000 clones, 65% to 90% of them singletons. The CDR3 totals 16 residues. Germline CDR1 is SGHTA and CDR2 is FQGNSA. J was trimmed by 4 bases and V by 5 bases; bases with no gene match: 13. The data derive from a study of blood T cell repertoires in COVID-19. The V gene is TRBV7-2, the J gene TRBJ1-1, with 7 bases aligning to TRBD1. The receptor's source is a woman between 35 and 50 years old with acute COVID-19. Sequences were obtained from PBMCs or T cells enriched from blood (not recorded which). DNA of the CDR3: TGTGCCAGCAGCCCAAACCCGACAGGGATCGGCACTGAAGCTTTCTTT. As protein: CASSPNPTGIGTEAFF.